These 22 T cell receptor beta chains came from one sample sequenced in a study of T cell responses to AZD1222 COVID-19 vaccine. Sequenced by immunoSEQ multiplex PCR; TCRdb stores in-frame clones only, minus some. Seen here are about 150,000 clones, around 94% observed once, and the top ten hold roughly 1.3%. Sample: peripheral blood, taken on day 0 of AZD1222 vaccination. The receptors shown here come from an adult in good health.

This clone was counted a few times. The V and J genes are TRBV6-1 and TRBJ1-2; D gene ambiguous. This CDR3 region has 13 residues. V was clipped by 2 bases and J by 2 bases, with 6 bases between them. Germline V gene sequence: CDR1 MNHNS, CDR2 SASEGT. CDR3 residues: CASSENANYGYTF. In DNA, the CDR3 is TGTGCCAGCAGTGAAAATGCGAACTATGGCTACACCTTC.

The chain uses TRBV7-9 and TRBJ2-1, with 16 bases lining up with TRBD2. The CDR3 runs 15 residues. The J segment lost 12 bases and the V segment lost 5 bases, leaving 7 bases of the junction unmatched. CDR1 is SEHNR and CDR2 is FQNEAQ in the germline V gene (reference sequence). CDR3 loop: CASSPGTSGGVMQFF. The CDR3 bases are TGTGCCAGCAGCCCGGGGACTAGCGGGGGGGTTATGCAGTTCTTC.

This clone was recorded once. The rearrangement uses TRBV28 and TRBJ1-2; 8 bases are shared with TRBD1. The CDR3 length is 13 residues. V lost 6 bases, J lost 8 bases, and 8 bases stayed unmatched. Germline V CDR1 and CDR2: MDHEN, SYDVKM. The CDR3 bases are TGTGCCAGCAGGACAGGGGCCGTGGGAGGCTACACCTTC. It yields the protein CASRTGAVGGYTF.

The chain is built from TRBV27 and TRBJ2-1; D is unresolved. Germline V gives CDR1 MNHEY, CDR2 SMNVEV (reference sequence). The V gene lost 4 bases and the J gene lost 5 bases, with 15 bases spanning the gap. The CDR3 is 15 residues long. In nucleotides, the CDR3 is TGTGCCAGCAGTTGGGGTACGTCTCCTAACAATGAGCAGTTCTTC. This gives the protein CASSWGTSPNNEQFF.

The gene calls are TRBV6-5 and TRBJ2-3; a possible D gene is TRBD2 (6 bases). In germline, CDR1 is MNHEY, CDR2 SVGAGI. V was pared by 6 bases and J by 2 bases, with 15 bases between. This CDR3 has 15 amino acids. The CDR3 loop reads CASRRDFSTTDTQYF. In nucleotides, the CDR3 is TGTGCCAGCAGGCGGGACTTCTCCACCACAGATACGCAGTATTTT.

The V call is TRBV2, the J call TRBJ1-2, with a tentative D call TRBD1 (5 bases). With 3 bases removed from V and 8 bases from J, the gap between germline ends came to 13 bases. There are 13 residues in the CDR3. CDR1 SNHLY and CDR2 FYNNEI come from the germline V gene. CDR3 protein: CASSEEGVGGYTF. CDR3 bases: TGTGCCAGCAGTGAGGAAGGGGTAGGCGGCTACACCTTC.

The rearrangement uses TRBV12-5 and TRBJ1-2; D remains unclear. The CDR3 is 15 residues long. Germline loops: CDR1 LGHNT, CDR2 FRNRAP. The V end lost 1 base, the J end lost 1 base, and 10 bases lay between the germline ends. CDR3 region: CASGLAQGRNYGYTF. Here the CDR3 DNA reads TGTGCTAGTGGTTTGGCCCAAGGCCGTAACTATGGCTACACCTTC.

The chain has TRBV5-5 and TRBJ1-2, with D maybe TRBD1 (6 bases). V was cut by 2 bases and J by 6 bases, with 11 bases left in between. Germline CDR1 SGHKS, CDR2 YYEKEE (reference sequence). The CDR3 consists of 13 residues. The CDR3 bases are TGTGCCAGCAGCTTTTTAGCAGGGGATGGCTACACCTTC. This gives the protein CASSFLAGDGYTF.

This chain connects TRBV27 to TRBJ2-3; 14 bases match TRBD2. The CDR3 consists of 18 residues. CDR1 and CDR2 (germline): MNHEY, SMNVEV (reference sequence). Germline trimming cut 4 bases from V and 6 bases from J; bases unmatched to any gene: 12. In nucleotides, the CDR3 is TGTGCCAGCAGTTCTCACAGCGGACTAGCGGGGGGAGTCGATACGCAGTATTTT. This sequence encodes CASSSHSGLAGGVDTQYF.

The genes are TRBV23-1 and TRBJ2-7; D not resolved. TRBV23-1 is assigned to the ORF class and has an uncertain function. The CDR3 sequence is 13 residues long. The V end was cut by 2 bases, the J end by 0 bases, with 5 bases between. The CDR3 protein is CASSQQFSYEQYV. Written as DNA, the CDR3 is TGCGCCAGCAGTCAACAGTTCTCCTACGAGCAGTACGTC.

The genes are TRBV9 and TRBJ1-2; 7 nucleotides line up with TRBD1. V lost 4 bases and J lost 2; bases outside the gene matches: 17. Germline V gene sequence: CDR1 SGDLS, CDR2 YYNGEE. CDR3 size: 18 residues. The CDR3, as DNA: TGTGCCAGCAGCATACCGGGGGCCGGGACAGAAAACAACTATGGCTACACCTTC. Its protein product is CASSIPGAGTENNYGYTF. The complete variable domain, with remaining parts taken from reference TRBV9 and TRBJ1-2, reads DSGVTQTPKHLITATGQRVTLRCSPRSGDLSVYWYQQSLDQGLQFLIQYYNGEERAKGNILERFSAQQFPDLHSELNLSSLELGDSALYFCASSIPGAGTENNYGYTFGSGTRLTVV.

The chain combines TRBV11-2 with TRBJ2-3, with D possibly being TRBD2 (6 bases). V gave up 5 bases and J gave up 6 bases, with 24 bases separating them. This CDR3 contains 17 residues. The germline CDR1 and CDR2 sequences are SGHAT and FQNNGV. CDR3 bases: TGTGCCAGCAGCCGGAGCACTAGCCCCGAGATCTCGGATACGCAGTATTTT. As protein: CASSRSTSPEISDTQYF.

The chain has TRBV6-5 and TRBJ1-2; possibly TRBD1 for D (6 bases). The CDR3 extends over 12 amino acids. Germline V gene data show CDR1 as MNHEY and CDR2 as SVGAGI. With 6 bases removed from V and 6 bases from J, the gap between germline ends came to 11 bases. CDR3 DNA sequence: TGTGCCAGCAGAGCCAACAGGGATGGCTACACCTTC. It specifies CASRANRDGYTF.

The V gene is TRBV19, the J gene TRBJ1-1, with 9 bases aligning to TRBD1. Germline CDR1 LNHDA, CDR2 SQIVND (reference sequence). The CDR3 is 13 amino acids. J lost 11 bases, V lost 2 bases, and 6 bases had no gene match. CDR3 in amino acids: CASSIMTGGTAFF. CDR3 nucleotide sequence: TGTGCCAGTAGTATAATGACAGGGGGAACGGCTTTCTTT.

This clone was detected only once. The CDR3 protein is CASSAGQGITEAFF. CDR3 in DNA: TGTGCCAGCAGCGCCGGACAGGGTATCACTGAAGCTTTCTTT. The chain links TRBV5-4 to TRBJ1-1; 8 bases map to TRBD1. The CDR3 sequence is 14 residues long. The V and J ends lost 4 bases and 4 bases, in that order; junction bases with no gene match: 6. Germline V CDR1 and CDR2: SGHNT, YYREEE (reference sequence).

V is TRBV6-2 or TRBV6-3 and J is TRBJ1-5; no clear D gene. The length of the CDR3 is 18 residues. V was shortened by 2 bases and J by 0 bases, with 17 bases between the two germline ends. Germline V CDR1 and CDR2: MNHEY, SVGEGT. The CDR3 reads CASSYMVGLGYSNQPQHF. The CDR3 coding sequence is TGTGCCAGCAGTTACATGGTCGGCCTGGGCTATAGCAATCAGCCCCAGCATTTT.

The chain recombines TRBV7-2 with TRBJ1-6; D might be TRBD1 (5 bases). Germline V gives CDR1 SGHTA, CDR2 FQGNSA. Trimming shortened V by 5 bases and J by 9 bases, and 20 bases separated the two germline ends. This CDR3 spans 16 amino acids. The CDR3 is CASSVADQGLGSPLHF. For the CDR3, the DNA is TGTGCCAGCAGCGTTGCGGACCAGGGTCTTGGTTCACCCCTCCACTTT.

The V and J genes are TRBV12-3 or TRBV12-4 and TRBJ2-1; tentative D call: TRBD1 (5 bases). This CDR3 contains 12 residues. V was pared by 3 bases and J by 10 bases, with 10 bases between. Here the CDR3 DNA reads TGTGCCAGCAGTTTCCAACCAGGGGAGCAGTTCTTC. Translating gives CASSFQPGEQFF.

This chain connects TRBV7-9 to TRBJ2-2; 10 nucleotides agree with TRBD2. The CDR3 runs to 17 residues. Trimming cost V 1 base and J 4 bases; bases outside gene matches: 6. Looked up from germline, CDR1 is SEHNR and CDR2 is FQNEAQ (reference sequence). The CDR3 DNA follows: TGTGCCAGCAGCTTAGGTCCTAGCGGGAGTGTCACCGGGGAGCTGTTTTTT. Translated, it gives CASSLGPSGSVTGELFF.

The V and J genes are TRBV5-4 and TRBJ2-1; D might be TRBD1 or TRBD2, each matching 7 bases. CDR3 size: 15 residues. Trimming took off 0 bases at V and 7 bases at J, with 14 bases between the two ends. The germline V gene encodes CDR1 SGHNT and CDR2 YYREEE (reference sequence). CDR3: CASSLGSGGGNEQFF. The CDR3 bases are TGTGCCAGCAGCTTGGGTTCAGGGGGGGGAAATGAGCAGTTCTTC.

The chain recombines TRBV10-3 with TRBJ1-1, with D tentatively TRBD1 (5 bases). Trimming cost V 1 base and J 4 bases, with 16 bases left between them. The CDR3 runs 16 residues. The germline gives CDR1 ENHRY, CDR2 SYGVKD. Written as DNA, the CDR3 is TGTGCCATCAGTGAGTTCTCGGCAGGGAGTGGCACTGAAGCTTTCTTT. Translation: CAISEFSAGSGTEAFF.

This clone came up once. This sequence joins TRBV14 and TRBJ2-5, with D possibly called TRBD1 or TRBD2 (6 bases each). This CDR3 has 15 residues. The germline V and J ends were trimmed by 3 bases and 3 bases, with 14 bases remaining between them. In germline, CDR1 is SGHDN, CDR2 FVKESK. The CDR3 sequence: CASSQVTGRKETQYF. In nucleotides, the CDR3 is TGTGCCAGCAGCCAGGTTACAGGGAGGAAAGAGACCCAGTACTTC.